This record covers a single TCR beta chain. This sample is part of a study of OX40 agonist ivuxolimab in advanced cancers. Study-wide context: Administration of intravenous ivuxolimab to patients occurred every 2 weeks at 0.01 to 10 mg/kg. Participants, 70% to 90% male, averaged 60 years of age, ranging from about 23 to 80.

The CDR3 contains 13 residues. Trimming removed 8 bases from V and 1 base from J, with 11 bases in between. Per germline, CDR1 LNHDA and CDR2 SQIVND (reference sequence). Sequencing used immunoSEQ multiplex PCR; TCRdb keeps in-frame clones, though not all of them. The repertoire holds 25,000 to 35,000 clones, with around 83% as singletons. A history of autoimmune disease or systemic immunosuppression excluded patients. Sequences were derived from CD4+ or CD8+ T cells sorted from blood, sampled in a trial of the OX40 agonist ivuxolimab. The TCR originated in an adult with an advanced solid tumor such as melanoma, head and neck, liver or kidney cancer. The rearrangement links TRBV19 to TRBJ1-1; no reliable D call. CDR3 in amino acids: CASLPRANTEAFF. The CDR3 DNA is TGTGCCAGTCTCCCAAGGGCGAACACTGAAGCTTTCTTT.